One sample yielded the 22 T cell receptor beta chains listed below, sequenced in a study of blood T cell repertoires in COVID-19. The table came from immunoSEQ multiplex PCR; TCRdb's copy has only in-frame clones and leaves some out. The table lists under 450,000 clones, around 88% of them singletons. The sequencing input was peripheral blood. The receptors originated from a woman between 45 and 60 years old with COVID-19, enrolled during active disease.

The chain couples TRBV30 to TRBJ1-2; D is unclear. Between the trimmed V and J ends, which lost 4 bases and 2 bases, there was a span of 8 bases. Germline assignment: CDR1 GTSNPN and CDR2 SVGIG (reference sequence). There are 12 residues in the CDR3. CDR3 DNA: TGTGCCTGGATTAGGGAGAACTATGGCTACACCTTC. It yields the protein CAWIRENYGYTF.

This chain links TRBV19 with TRBJ1-5; 7 nucleotides line up with TRBD1. The germline V gene encodes CDR1 LNHDA and CDR2 SQIVND (reference sequence). V lost 0 bases and J lost 7; bases outside the gene matches: 6. The CDR3 runs to 15 residues. This CDR3 is CASSIETGWRQPQHF. CDR3 DNA: TGTGCCAGTAGTATAGAGACAGGGTGGAGGCAGCCCCAGCATTTT.

The chain links TRBV12-3 or TRBV12-4 to TRBJ1-1, with D unclear. The CDR3 spans 11 residues. Trimming took off 5 bases at V and 5 bases at J, with 6 bases between the two ends. This CDR3 reads CASSTTTEAFF. The CDR3 region has the DNA TGTGCCAGCAGTACGACAACTGAAGCTTTCTTT.

The chain combines TRBV27 with TRBJ2-1, with TRBD2 matching over 10 bases. The trim removed 5 bases at V and 8 bases at J, leaving 12 bases unmatched. This CDR3 is 16 amino acids long. Germline loops: CDR1 MNHEY, CDR2 SMNVEV (reference sequence). The CDR3 here is CASSGTSGAAGHEQFF. As DNA, the CDR3 is TGTGCCAGCAGTGGTACTAGCGGGGCGGCGGGGCATGAGCAGTTCTTC.

V gene TRBV19 combines with J gene TRBJ2-3; D gene unclear. Germline assignment: CDR1 LNHDA and CDR2 SQIVND (reference sequence). The length of the CDR3 is 15 residues. Trimming stripped 0 bases from V and 4 bases from J, with 11 bases between. The CDR3 DNA reads as TGTGCCAGTAGTATAGATTCAGGTACCTCAGATACGCAGTATTTT. Its translation is CASSIDSGTSDTQYF.

The chain links TRBV2 to TRBJ1-1, with 10 bases identical to TRBD1. Germline assignment: CDR1 SNHLY and CDR2 FYNNEI. The V gene end was trimmed by 8 bases and the J gene end by 5 bases; junction bases not matched to a gene: 14. The CDR3 loop spans 16 amino acids. In DNA, the CDR3 is TGTGCCAGCGGGTGGGACAGGGGCTTTGGAGAGACTGAAGCTTTCTTT. Translating gives CASGWDRGFGETEAFF. Full variable domain (rest looked up from reference TRBV2 and TRBJ1-1): EPEVTQTPSHQVTQMGQEVILRCVPISNHLYFYWYRQILGQKVEFLVSFYNNEISEKSEIFDDQFSVERPDGSNFTLKIRSTKLEDSAMYFCASGWDRGFGETEAFFGQGTRLTVV.

This clone was counted a single time. The rearrangement joins TRBV9 to TRBJ2-2; 8 nucleotides agree with TRBD1. The CDR3 is made up of 20 amino acids. CDR1 is SGDLS and CDR2 is YYNGEE in the germline V gene. J was trimmed by 1 base and V by 1 base; bases with no gene match: 15. The CDR3, as DNA: TGTGCCAGCAGCGTATTAGGACCTAAGAGACAGGGGAGGAACACCGGGGAGCTGTTTTTT. Its translation is CASSVLGPKRQGRNTGELFF.

The V call is TRBV5-4, the J call TRBJ1-6; D might be TRBD1 (6 bases). This CDR3 is built from 14 residues. CDR1 is SGHNT and CDR2 is YYREEE in the germline V gene (reference sequence). The V end lost 0 bases, the J end lost 7 bases, and 8 bases lay between the germline ends. CDR3 loop: CASSLVQGNSPLHF. The CDR3 nucleotides are TGTGCCAGCAGCTTGGTCCAGGGGAATTCACCCCTCCACTTT.

This chain uses TRBV7-2 with TRBJ2-7; 8 bases map to TRBD1. This CDR3 spans 15 amino acids. The junction had 7 bases not matched to a gene; V was cut back by 2 bases and J by 4 bases. Per germline, CDR1 SGHTA and CDR2 FQGNSA. As DNA, the CDR3 is TGTGCCAGCAGCTTACACGGCAGGGGGCTATACGAGCAGTACTTC. This codes for CASSLHGRGLYEQYF.

The genes are TRBV11-2 and TRBJ1-5; D unclear. This CDR3 has 15 residues. Germline CDR1 reads SGHAT; CDR2 reads FQNNGV. The V gene lost 7 bases and the J gene lost 5 bases, with 18 bases spanning the gap. The CDR3 sequence: CASIKSEGEYQPQHF. The CDR3, as DNA: TGTGCCAGCATTAAATCAGAGGGAGAATATCAGCCCCAGCATTTT.

The V gene is TRBV12-3 or TRBV12-4, the J gene TRBJ2-7; TRBD1 aligns across 7 bases. J lost 4 bases, V lost 5 bases, and 2 bases had no gene match. This CDR3 spans 12 amino acids. The CDR3 DNA reads TGTGCCAGCAGTGGACAGGTTTACGAGCAGTACTTC. It yields the protein CASSGQVYEQYF.

This clone was seen more than once but under ten times. The chain is built from TRBV19 and TRBJ1-5; D not certain. Trimming took off 8 bases at V and 6 bases at J, with 14 bases between the two ends. Germline V gene sequence: CDR1 LNHDA, CDR2 SQIVND (reference sequence). The CDR3 contains 13 residues. The CDR3 DNA reads as TGTGCCAGTGGAACGAGGGCGGGTCAGCCCCAGCATTTT. Its protein is CASGTRAGQPQHF.

This sequence joins TRBV2 and TRBJ1-2; D gene ambiguous. CDR1 is SNHLY and CDR2 is FYNNEI in the germline V gene. V dropped 7 bases and J dropped 3 bases, with 9 bases sitting between them. The CDR3 runs 12 residues. The CDR3 loop is CASKETYYGYTF. The CDR3 DNA follows: TGTGCCAGCAAGGAGACTTACTATGGCTACACCTTC.

This chain links TRBV27 with TRBJ1-1; 7 bases align to TRBD1. Germline CDR1 and CDR2: MNHEY and SMNVEV (reference sequence). This CDR3 comprises 15 residues. The ends lost 6 bases at V and 0 bases at J; junction bases unmatched: 7. The DNA for the CDR3 is TGTGCCAGCAGCCGCAGGGACAGAATGAACACTGAAGCTTTCTTT. Translated, it gives CASSRRDRMNTEAFF.

The chain combines TRBV7-2 with TRBJ1-6, with TRBD1 matching 7 bases. Trimming removed 3 bases from V and 7 bases from J; junction bases left unmatched: 9. The germline V gene encodes CDR1 SGHTA and CDR2 FQGNSA. This CDR3 contains 16 residues. CDR3 coding DNA: TGTGCCAGCAGCTTTACCCCCCCGACAGGGAATTCACCCCTCCACTTT. As protein: CASSFTPPTGNSPLHF.

The DNA of the CDR3 is TGTGCCTGGAGTGCCGCCTCAGGGGGCTCTGGAAACACCATATATTTT. The encoded protein is CAWSAASGGSGNTIYF. This rearrangement joins TRBV30 to TRBJ1-3; 7 nucleotides match TRBD1. The CDR3 is 16 residues long. CDR1 is GTSNPN and CDR2 is SVGIG in the germline V gene (reference sequence). After removal of 1 base from V and 0 bases from J, the junction contained 6 bases not matched to a gene.

The rearrangement joins TRBV19 to TRBJ1-1; TRBD1 is a possible D gene (5 bases). This CDR3 has 18 amino acids. V gave up 5 bases and J gave up 1 base, with 23 bases separating them. The V gene's germline CDR1 is LNHDA and CDR2 SQIVND (reference sequence). The CDR3 DNA reads as TGTGCCAGTAGTGTAAACAGGAACCGACAACTCCCGAACACTGAAGCTTTCTTT. This sequence encodes CASSVNRNRQLPNTEAFF.

This clone occurred once. This chain uses TRBV11-1 with TRBJ2-7; the match to TRBD1 covers 10 bases. This CDR3 region has 16 residues. Germline V gene lookup returns CDR1 SGHAT and CDR2 FQDESV (reference sequence). V lost 6 bases to trimming and J lost 0 bases; unmatched junction nucleotides: 8. The CDR3 DNA reads as TGTGCCAGCAGAGGACAGGGGGGATCAGGCTCCTACGAGCAGTACTTC. Amino acids: CASRGQGGSGSYEQYF.

The gene calls are TRBV18 and TRBJ2-2, with D tentatively TRBD2 (5 bases). CDR3 length equals 16 residues. CDR1 is KGHSH and CDR2 is LQKENI in the germline V gene. Trimming pared 2 bases from V and 7 bases from J, leaving 17 bases between. The CDR3 DNA is TGTGCCAGCTCACCAATCTACGGGAACTCCTACGGGGAGCTGTTTTTT. This encodes CASSPIYGNSYGELFF.

This sequence joins TRBV3-1 (or the pseudogene TRBV3-2) and TRBJ2-1; 9 nucleotides line up with TRBD2. J gave up 7 bases and V 4 bases, and 5 bases lay outside the gene matches. The germline V gene encodes CDR1 LGHDT and CDR2 YNNKEL (reference sequence). The CDR3 is made up of 14 amino acids. The CDR3 nucleotides read TGTGCCAGCAGCCTCTTGAGCGGGGGGAATGAGCAGTTCTTC. Protein product: CASSLLSGGNEQFF.

The chain combines TRBV20-1 with TRBJ2-1, with 9 bases identical to TRBD1. This CDR3 spans 16 amino acids. V shed 3 bases and J 4 bases; nucleotides not matched to a gene: 10. The germline V gene encodes CDR1 DFQATT and CDR2 SNEGSKA (reference sequence). CDR3 coding DNA: TGCAGTGCTAGTACACGACAGGGGGTGGGGTACAATGAGCAGTTCTTC. Translation gives CSASTRQGVGYNEQFF.

V and J are TRBV19 and TRBJ2-3, with D maybe TRBD1 (5 bases). Per germline, CDR1 LNHDA and CDR2 SQIVND (reference sequence). This CDR3 spans 14 amino acids. The V and J ends lost 5 bases and 4 bases respectively, with 13 bases between them. The CDR3 sequence: CASSEVLGPDTQYF. In nucleotides, the CDR3 is TGTGCCAGTAGTGAGGTTCTGGGGCCAGATACGCAGTATTTT.